The T cell receptor (beta chain) under discussion was sequenced for a study of shared clonotypes between healthy human individuals. The CDR3 totals 14 residues. Germline-derived CDR1 and CDR2 are SGHDT and YYEEEE. Between the trimmed V and J ends, which lost 5 bases and 0 bases, there was a span of 11 bases. Assay used: immunoSEQ multiplex PCR; TCRdb lists only in-frame clones, some missing. The repertoire holds about 2.3 million clones, approximately 95% seen once, with under 0.45% in the top ten. This TCR derives from a man between 18 and 29 years old in good health. Some clones in this sample may be carry-over from other donors' samples. Sequenced sample: naive CD4+ T cells from PBMCs. Described subset: CD45RA+ positively selected. V usage is TRBV5-6 and J usage is TRBJ1-2; D is perhaps TRBD1 (5 bases). The CDR3 DNA is TGTGCCAGCAGGGGCGCGGGACCTAACTATGGCTACACCTTC. Translating it yields CASRGAGPNYGYTF.